The rows below give T cell receptor beta chains drawn from one sample of a study of a mutant IDH1 vaccine in newly diagnosed glioma. These receptors lack a known antigen. Using immunoSEQ multiplex PCR, the repertoire was profiled, and TCRdb retains in-frame clones only, with some absent. The table shows tens of thousands of clones, with roughly 86% occurring only once. The sequenced sample was PBMCs, obtained from a glioma patient whose treatment included an IDH1 peptide vaccine. Receptor source: a man younger than 40 with glioma. Both conserved end residues are part of each CDR3. A D gene is named only where the DNA matches it firmly. The size entry is marked missing in some rows and otherwise reads once, few, many or a size class.

D gene	V gene	J gene	clone size	CDR3 DNA	CDR3 protein
-	TRBV4-3	TRBJ2-7	-	TGCGCCAGCAGCCAAGAGATATACTCCTACGAGCAGTACTTC	CASSQEIYSYEQYF
-	TRBV4-3	TRBJ1-1	-	TGCGCCAGCAGCCAAGAAAGGGCCCAACCCTGGACTGAAGCTTTCTTT	CASSQERAQPWTEAFF
-	TRBV4-2	TRBJ2-1	-	TGTGCCAGCAGCCGCGACAGGAGCAATGAGCAGTTCTTC	CASSRDRSNEQFF
TRBD1	TRBV10-3	TRBJ1-1	-	TGTGCCATCAGTGAGGGAGGGGGTAGGACAGGGAACACTGAAGCTTTCTTT	CAISEGGGRTGNTEAFF
-	TRBV7-6	TRBJ1-1	-	TGTGCCAGCAGCTCGAGGATCGGGAACACTGAAGCTTTCTTT	CASSSRIGNTEAFF
-	TRBV4-2	TRBJ1-2	once	TGTGCCAGCAGCCAAGATAGTGCAGGTTCTAACTATGGCTACACCTTC	CASSQDSAGSNYGYTF
-	TRBV28	TRBJ2-7	-	TGTGCCAGCAGTTTAGCCCCAACCTACGAGCAGTACTTC	CASSLAPTYEQYF
-	TRBV19	TRBJ1-2	-	TGTGCCAGTAGTATGGTGCAAAAATGGTATGGCTACACCTTC	CASSMVQKWYGYTF
TRBD2	TRBV11-3	TRBJ2-5	-	TGTGCCAGCAGCTTAACGGGACTAGCCGGGGAGACCCAGTACTTC	CASSLTGLAGETQYF
-	TRBV27	TRBJ2-1	-	TGTGCCAGCAGTTTTGGGGCCGCAGCTGAGCAGTTCTTC	CASSFGAAAEQFF